This T cell receptor (beta chain) is from a study of technical replicates of blood from several donors. The protocol was immunoSEQ multiplex PCR, while the TCRdb copy is restricted to in-frame clones and leaves out a portion. This table holds 14,000 or so clones, roughly four fifths found once. This CDR3 region has 17 residues. V lost 4 bases, J lost 1 base, and 6 bases stayed unmatched. Germline V gene lookup returns CDR1 MNHNS and CDR2 SASEGT. This receptor was obtained from a human donor in good health. The V and J genes are TRBV6-1 and TRBJ2-5; 13 nucleotides line up with TRBD2. The sample taken for sequencing was PBMCs. CDR3 in DNA: TGTGCCAGCAGTGCGCGACTAGCGGGAGGCAGCCAAGAGACCCAGTACTTC. It encodes CASSARLAGGSQETQYF.